The rows below give T cell receptor beta chains drawn from one sample of a study of response to subunit inactivated influenza vaccine. TCRdb reprocessed the RT-PCR reads via MiXCR and lists one record per CDR3 protein. The table lists over 150,000 distinct CDR3 sequences, under 13% of them singletons, with 9.5% to 15% in the top ten. This material consisted of non-naive T cells sorted from PBMCs, taken about 6 weeks after vaccination. These receptors were collected from a man aged 45 to 65 who received an inactivated influenza vaccine. The CDR3 runs from the conserved cysteine through the conserved F or W. Each record gives: J gene, D gene, V gene, clone size, CDR3 protein, CDR3 DNA. A D gene is named only where the DNA matches it firmly. Not all rows give a size; the values are once, few, many and, for expanded clones, a class.

>TRBJ2-3|.|TRBV20-1|few
CRGNLQKVLNTDTQYF
TGCAGGGGCAACTTACAGAAAGTTCTAAACACAGATACGCAGTATTTT
>TRBJ1-3|.|TRBV12-3/TRBV12-4|many
CASRRVPGDTIYF
TGTGCCAGCAGGAGGGTACCCGGGGACACCATATATTTT
>TRBJ2-3|.|TRBV5-6|.
CASSSELARLNTQYF
TGTGCCAGCAGCTCAGAGCTAGCGAGACTTAATACGCAGTATTTT
>TRBJ2-3|.|TRBV6-1|few
CASSLDRRTDTQYF
TGTGCCAGCAGCCTCGATCGACGCACAGATACGCAGTATTTT
>TRBJ2-7|TRBD1|TRBV27|many
CASSTDRMSEQYF
TGTGCCAGCAGTACGGACAGGATGAGCGAGCAGTACTTC
>TRBJ2-7|.|TRBV20-1|few
CSARDRKGSYEQYF
TGCAGTGCTAGAGATCGGAAAGGCTCCTACGAGCAGTACTTC
>TRBJ2-5|.|TRBV9|.
CASSVTGRKETQYF
TGTGCCAGCAGCGTCACAGGGCGTAAAGAGACCCAGTACTTC
>TRBJ2-1|TRBD2|TRBV9|.
CASSVGLLAGDDNEQFF
TGTGCCAGCAGCGTAGGTCTACTAGCGGGAGATGACAATGAGCAGTTCTTC
>TRBJ1-1|TRBD1|TRBV12-3/TRBV12-4|many
CASRPGQERNTEAFF
TGTGCCAGCAGGCCGGGACAGGAGAGGAACACTGAAGCTTTCTTT
>TRBJ2-7|TRBD1|TRBV5-1|few
CASSPRQGTSAEQYF
TGCGCCAGCAGCCCTAGACAGGGCACATCTGCCGAGCAGTACTTC
>TRBJ1-3|.|TRBV7-2|many
CASSLGKGRPWASTIYF
TGTGCCAGCAGCTTAGGCAAGGGACGGCCGTGGGCGTCCACCATATATTTT
>TRBJ2-2|.|TRBV28|.
CASNPGPNTGELFF
TGTGCCAGCAACCCAGGACCGAACACCGGGGAGCTGTTTTTT
>TRBJ1-5|.|TRBV12-3/TRBV12-4|few
CASSFRGSGAQPQHF
TGTGCCAGCAGTTTCCGGGGATCCGGTGCGCAGCCCCAGCATTTT
>TRBJ2-3|.|TRBV6-2/TRBV6-3|few
CASSGGTRGRTDTQYF
TGTGCCAGCAGTGGGGGTACACGGGGCAGGACAGATACGCAGTATTTT
>TRBJ2-1|TRBD2|TRBV5-1|medium-sized
CASSLIAGGPQQGQFF
TGCGCCAGCAGCTTGATAGCGGGAGGGCCGCAGCAAGGGCAGTTCTTC
>TRBJ2-3|.|TRBV12-3/TRBV12-4|few
CASSRDRPDSTDTQYF
TGTGCCAGCAGTCGAGATCGGCCGGATAGCACAGATACGCAGTATTTT
>TRBJ1-6|.|TRBV10-3|.
CAISEKSSYNSPLHF
TGTGCCATCAGTGAGAAGAGCTCCTATAATTCACCCCTCCACTTT
>TRBJ1-1|.|TRBV30|few
CAWSGAGAEAFF
TGTGCCTGGAGTGGCGCGGGGGCTGAAGCTTTCTTT
>TRBJ1-2|.|TRBV19|.
CATRTETNYGYTF
TGTGCCACCCGGACAGAAACTAACTATGGCTACACCTTC
>TRBJ2-3|TRBD1|TRBV28|.
CASRPGQGASTDTQYF
TGTGCCAGCAGACCGGGACAGGGGGCCTCCACAGATACGCAGTATTTT
>TRBJ2-5|.|TRBV9|.
CASSSTTETQYF
TGTGCCAGCAGCTCCACCACTGAGACCCAGTACTTC
>TRBJ1-4|.|TRBV5-4|few
CASSSDSLNEKLFF
TGTGCCAGCTCTTCTGACAGTTTAAATGAAAAACTGTTTTTT
>TRBJ2-2|TRBD2|TRBV5-1|.
CASSWSQTQSGELLF
TGCGCCAGCAGCTGGAGCCAGACACAGAGCGGGGAGCTGCTTTTT
>TRBJ2-7|TRBD1|TRBV5-1|many
CASSGRGMDYEQYF
TGCGCCAGCAGCGGCAGGGGGATGGACTACGAGCAGTACTTC
>TRBJ1-5|TRBD1|TRBV2|many
CASSYGQGNQPQHF
TGTGCCAGCAGTTACGGACAGGGGAATCAGCCCCAGCATTTT
>TRBJ2-7|TRBD2|TRBV6-1|.
CASSATSGGVVFRDEQYF
TGTGCCAGCAGTGCCACTAGCGGGGGGGTGGTGTTTCGGGACGAGCAGTACTTC
>TRBJ2-2|.|TRBV12-3/TRBV12-4|many
CASSFGSANTGELFF
TGTGCCAGCAGTTTCGGGTCCGCGAACACCGGGGAGCTGTTTTTT
>TRBJ2-3|.|TRBV12-3/TRBV12-4|many
CASSPSDGVTQYF
TGTGCCAGCAGTCCTAGCGACGGGGTCACGCAGTATTTT
>TRBJ2-1|.|TRBV4-3|.
CASSQEAPQSSYNEQFF
TGCGCCAGCAGCCAAGAAGCACCCCAGAGCTCCTACAATGAGCAGTTCTTC
>TRBJ2-1|.|TRBV19|.
CASSRYPDSYNEQFF
TGTGCCAGTAGTAGATACCCCGATTCCTACAATGAGCAGTTCTTC
>TRBJ2-7|.|TRBV7-2|.
CASTLGQGRGEQYF
TGTGCCAGCACCCTCGGGCAGGGGCGTGGGGAGCAGTACTTC
>TRBJ2-7|.|TRBV2|few
CASSALAVTYEQYF
TGTGCCAGCAGTGCCTTGGCCGTGACCTACGAGCAGTACTTC
>TRBJ1-5|.|TRBV4-1|many
CASSQEQGNQPQHF
TGCGCCAGCAGCCAAGAACAGGGCAATCAGCCCCAGCATTTT
>TRBJ2-1|TRBD2|TRBV29-1|many
CSVTAGLGQFF
TGCAGCGTAACAGCGGGACTCGGGCAGTTCTTC